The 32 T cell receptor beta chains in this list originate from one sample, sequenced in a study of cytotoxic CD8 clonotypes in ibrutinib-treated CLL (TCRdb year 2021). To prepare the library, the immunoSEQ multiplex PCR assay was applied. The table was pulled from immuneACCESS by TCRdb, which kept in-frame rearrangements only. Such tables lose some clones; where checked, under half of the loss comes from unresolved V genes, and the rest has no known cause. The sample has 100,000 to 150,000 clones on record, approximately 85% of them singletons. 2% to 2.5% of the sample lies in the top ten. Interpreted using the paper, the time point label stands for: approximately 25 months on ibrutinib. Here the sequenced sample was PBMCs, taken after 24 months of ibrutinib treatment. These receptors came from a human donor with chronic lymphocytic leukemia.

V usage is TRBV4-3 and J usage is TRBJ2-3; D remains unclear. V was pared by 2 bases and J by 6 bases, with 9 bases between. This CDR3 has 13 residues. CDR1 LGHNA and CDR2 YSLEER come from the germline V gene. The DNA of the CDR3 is TGCGCCAGCAGCCAAACTTCATCGGATACGCAGTATTTT. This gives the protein CASSQTSSDTQYF.

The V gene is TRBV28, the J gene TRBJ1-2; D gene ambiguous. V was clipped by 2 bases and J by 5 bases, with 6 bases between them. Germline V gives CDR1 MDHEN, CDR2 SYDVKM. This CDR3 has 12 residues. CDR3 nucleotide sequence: TGTGCCAGCAGTTTAGGGGATTATGGCTACACCTTC. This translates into CASSLGDYGYTF.

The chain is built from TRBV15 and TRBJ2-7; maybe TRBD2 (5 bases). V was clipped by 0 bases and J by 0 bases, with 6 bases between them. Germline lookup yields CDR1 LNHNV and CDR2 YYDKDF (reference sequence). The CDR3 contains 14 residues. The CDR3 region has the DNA TGTGCCACCAGCAGAGAGGGGAGCTCCTACGAGCAGTACTTC. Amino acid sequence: CATSREGSSYEQYF. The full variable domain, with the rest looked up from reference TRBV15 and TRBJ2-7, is DAMVIQNPRYQVTQFGKPVTLSCSQTLNHNVMYWYQQKSSQAPKLLFHYYDKDFNNEADTPDNFQSRRPNTSFCFLDIRSPGLGDTAMYLCATSREGSSYEQYFGPGTRLTVT.

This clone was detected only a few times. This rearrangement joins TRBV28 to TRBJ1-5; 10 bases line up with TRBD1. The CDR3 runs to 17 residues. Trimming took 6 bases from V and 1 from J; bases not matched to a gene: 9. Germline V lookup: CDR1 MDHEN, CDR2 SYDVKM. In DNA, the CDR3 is TGTGCCAGCAGCCCTATCGGGACAGGGGTCAGCAATCAGCCCCAGCATTTT. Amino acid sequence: CASSPIGTGVSNQPQHF. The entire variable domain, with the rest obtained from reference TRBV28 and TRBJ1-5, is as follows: DVKVTQSSRYLVKRTGEKVFLECVQDMDHENMFWYRQDPGLGLRLIYFSYDVKMKEKGDIPEGYSVSREKKERFSLILESASTNQTSMYLCASSPIGTGVSNQPQHFGDGTRLSIL.

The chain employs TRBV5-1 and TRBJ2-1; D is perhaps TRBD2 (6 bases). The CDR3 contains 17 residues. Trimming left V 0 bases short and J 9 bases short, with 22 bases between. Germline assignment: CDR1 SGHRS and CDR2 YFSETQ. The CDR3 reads CASSLDTRWGGAAEQFF. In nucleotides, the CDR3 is TGCGCCAGCAGCTTGGATACCAGGTGGGGCGGGGCGGCTGAGCAGTTCTTC.

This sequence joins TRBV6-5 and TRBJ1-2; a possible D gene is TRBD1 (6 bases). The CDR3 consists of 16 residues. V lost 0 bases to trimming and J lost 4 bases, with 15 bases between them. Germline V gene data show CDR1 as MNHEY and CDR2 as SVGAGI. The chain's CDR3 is CASSYSGGGGGYGYTF. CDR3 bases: TGTGCCAGCAGTTACTCTGGCGGGGGGGGCGGCTATGGCTACACCTTC.

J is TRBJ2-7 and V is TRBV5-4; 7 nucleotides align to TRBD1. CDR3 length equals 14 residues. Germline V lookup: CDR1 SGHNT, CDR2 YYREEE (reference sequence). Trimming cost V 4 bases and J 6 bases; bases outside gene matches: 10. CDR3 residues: CASSADRKLGEQYF. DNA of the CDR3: TGTGCCAGCAGCGCGGACAGGAAATTAGGCGAGCAGTACTTC.

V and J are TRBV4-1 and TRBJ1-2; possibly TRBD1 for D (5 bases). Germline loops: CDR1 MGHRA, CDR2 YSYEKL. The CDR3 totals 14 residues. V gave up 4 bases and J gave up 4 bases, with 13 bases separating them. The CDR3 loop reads CASSPRGGGYGYTF. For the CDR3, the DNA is TGCGCCAGCAGCCCCCGGGGGGGAGGCTATGGCTACACCTTC.

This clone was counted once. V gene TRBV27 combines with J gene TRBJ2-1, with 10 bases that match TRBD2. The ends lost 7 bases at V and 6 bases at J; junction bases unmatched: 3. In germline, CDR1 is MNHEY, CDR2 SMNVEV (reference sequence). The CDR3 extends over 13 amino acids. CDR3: CASIRTSGNEQFF. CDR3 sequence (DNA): TGTGCCAGCATCCGGACTAGCGGCAATGAGCAGTTCTTC.

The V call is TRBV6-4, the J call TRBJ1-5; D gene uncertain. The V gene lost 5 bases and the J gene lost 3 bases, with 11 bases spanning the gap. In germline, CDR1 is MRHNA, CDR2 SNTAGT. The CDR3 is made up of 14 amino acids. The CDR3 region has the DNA TGTGCCAGCAGTAAGGATCCTCCCAATCAGCCCCAGCATTTT. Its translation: CASSKDPPNQPQHF.

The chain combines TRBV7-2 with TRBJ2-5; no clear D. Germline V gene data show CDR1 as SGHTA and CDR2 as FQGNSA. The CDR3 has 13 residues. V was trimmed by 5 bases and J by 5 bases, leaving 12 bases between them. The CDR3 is CASSPYTGETQYF. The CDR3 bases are TGTGCCAGCAGCCCCTACACCGGCGAGACCCAGTACTTC.

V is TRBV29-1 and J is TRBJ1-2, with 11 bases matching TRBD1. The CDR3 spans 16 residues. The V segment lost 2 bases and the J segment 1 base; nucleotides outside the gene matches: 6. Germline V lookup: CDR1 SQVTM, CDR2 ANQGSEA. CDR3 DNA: TGCAGCGTTGAACATGGGACAGGGGGTTATAACTATGGCTACACCTTC. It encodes CSVEHGTGGYNYGYTF.

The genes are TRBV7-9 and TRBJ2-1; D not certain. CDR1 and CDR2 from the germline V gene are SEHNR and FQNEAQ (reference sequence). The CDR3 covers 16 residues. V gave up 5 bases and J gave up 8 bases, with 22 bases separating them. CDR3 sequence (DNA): TGTGCCAGCAGCCTATGTGACTTTGCGTCTGCGGATGAGCAGTTCTTC. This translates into CASSLCDFASADEQFF.

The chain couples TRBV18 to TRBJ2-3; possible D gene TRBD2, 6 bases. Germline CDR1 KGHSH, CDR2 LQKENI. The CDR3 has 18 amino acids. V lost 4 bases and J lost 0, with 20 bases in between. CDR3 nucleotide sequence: TGTGCCAGCTCACTTGTGGAGGGCCTGGTTGCGAGCACAGATACGCAGTATTTT. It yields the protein CASSLVEGLVASTDTQYF.

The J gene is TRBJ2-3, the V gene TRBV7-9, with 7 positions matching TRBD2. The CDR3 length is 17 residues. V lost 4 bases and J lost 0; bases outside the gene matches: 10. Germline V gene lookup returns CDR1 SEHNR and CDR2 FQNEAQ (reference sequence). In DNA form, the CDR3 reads TGTGCCAGCAGCTCCACGGGGAGGGGACCTAGCACAGATACGCAGTATTTT. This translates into CASSSTGRGPSTDTQYF. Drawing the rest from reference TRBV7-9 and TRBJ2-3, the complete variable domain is DTGVSQNPRHKITKRGQNVTFRCDPISEHNRLYWYRQTLGQGPEFLTYFQNEAQLEKSRLLSDRFSAERPKGSFSTLEIQRTEQGDSAMYLCASSSTGRGPSTDTQYFGPGTRLTVL.

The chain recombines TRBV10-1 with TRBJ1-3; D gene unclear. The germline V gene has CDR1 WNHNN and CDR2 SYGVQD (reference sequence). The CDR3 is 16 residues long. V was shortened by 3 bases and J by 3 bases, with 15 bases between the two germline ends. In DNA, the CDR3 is TGCGCCAGCAGTGAAATCGGCTGTAAGGGTGGAAACACCATATATTTT. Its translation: CASSEIGCKGGNTIYF.

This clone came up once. CDR3 nucleotides: TGCGCCAGCAGCAACGGACGAGTCTCTGGGGCCAACGTCCTGACTTTC. Translating it yields CASSNGRVSGANVLTF. The chain employs TRBV5-1 and TRBJ2-6; D is ambiguous. This CDR3 is built from 16 residues. V was shortened by 4 bases and J by 0 bases, with 11 bases between the two germline ends. Per the germline V gene, CDR1 is SGHRS and CDR2 is YFSETQ.

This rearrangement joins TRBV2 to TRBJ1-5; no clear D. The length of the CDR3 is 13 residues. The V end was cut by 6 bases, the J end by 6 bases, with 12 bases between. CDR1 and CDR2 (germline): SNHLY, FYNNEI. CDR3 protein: CASRKRDPQPQHF. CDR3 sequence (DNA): TGTGCCAGCAGGAAGCGGGATCCTCAGCCCCAGCATTTT.

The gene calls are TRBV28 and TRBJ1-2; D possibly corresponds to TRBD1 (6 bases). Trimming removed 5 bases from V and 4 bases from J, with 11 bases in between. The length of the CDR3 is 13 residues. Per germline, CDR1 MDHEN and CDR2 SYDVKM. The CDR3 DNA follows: TGTGCCAGCAGTCAACAGGGCCTCTATGGCTACACCTTC. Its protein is CASSQQGLYGYTF.

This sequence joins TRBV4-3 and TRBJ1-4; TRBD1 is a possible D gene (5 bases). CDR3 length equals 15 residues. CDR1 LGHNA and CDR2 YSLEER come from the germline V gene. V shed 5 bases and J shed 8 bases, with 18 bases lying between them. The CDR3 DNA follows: TGCGCCAGCAGCTCGCTAGAGAGGGACGGGGAAAAACTGTTTTTT. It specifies CASSSLERDGEKLFF.

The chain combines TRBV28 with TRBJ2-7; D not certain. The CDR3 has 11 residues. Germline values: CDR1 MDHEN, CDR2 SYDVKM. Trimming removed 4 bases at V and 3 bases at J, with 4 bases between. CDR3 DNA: TGTGCCAGCAGTTCATACTACGAGCAGTACTTC. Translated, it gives CASSSYYEQYF. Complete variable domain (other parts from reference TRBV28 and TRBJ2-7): DVKVTQSSRYLVKRTGEKVFLECVQDMDHENMFWYRQDPGLGLRLIYFSYDVKMKEKGDIPEGYSVSREKKERFSLILESASTNQTSMYLCASSSYYEQYFGPGTRLTVT.

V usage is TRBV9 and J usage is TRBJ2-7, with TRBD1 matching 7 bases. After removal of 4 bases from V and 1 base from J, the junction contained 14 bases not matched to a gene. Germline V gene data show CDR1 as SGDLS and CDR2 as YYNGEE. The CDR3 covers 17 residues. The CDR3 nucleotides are TGTGCCAGCAGCCCTTACCCGGACAGGCGGATTTCCTACGAGCAGTACTTC. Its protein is CASSPYPDRRISYEQYF.

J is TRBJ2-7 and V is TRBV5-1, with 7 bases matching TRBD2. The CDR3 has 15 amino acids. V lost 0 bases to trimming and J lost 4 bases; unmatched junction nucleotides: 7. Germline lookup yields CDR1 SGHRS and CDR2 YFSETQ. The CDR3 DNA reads TGCGCCAGCAGCTTGGGACTCCTGGGGGGGTACGAGCAGTACTTC. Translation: CASSLGLLGGYEQYF.

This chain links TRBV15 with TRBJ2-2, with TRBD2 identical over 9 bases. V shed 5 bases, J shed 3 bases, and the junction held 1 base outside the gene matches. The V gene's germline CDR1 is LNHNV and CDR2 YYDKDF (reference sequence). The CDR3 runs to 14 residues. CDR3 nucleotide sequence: TGTGCCACCAGCTGGACTAGCGACACCGGGGAGCTGTTTTTT. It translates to CATSWTSDTGELFF.

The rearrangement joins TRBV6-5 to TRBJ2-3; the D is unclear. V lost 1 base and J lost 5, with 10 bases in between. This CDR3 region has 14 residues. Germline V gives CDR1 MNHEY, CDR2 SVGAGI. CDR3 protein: CASSYLGSGDTQYF. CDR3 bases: TGTGCCAGCAGTTACTTGGGGTCTGGAGATACGCAGTATTTT.

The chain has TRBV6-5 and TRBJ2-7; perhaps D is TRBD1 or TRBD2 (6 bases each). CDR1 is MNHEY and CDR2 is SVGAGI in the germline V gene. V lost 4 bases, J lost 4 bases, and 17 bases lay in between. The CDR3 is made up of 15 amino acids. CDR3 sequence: CASSSLTGGGYEQYF. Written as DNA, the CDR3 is TGTGCCAGCAGTTCCCTGACAGGAGGAGGGTACGAGCAGTACTTC.

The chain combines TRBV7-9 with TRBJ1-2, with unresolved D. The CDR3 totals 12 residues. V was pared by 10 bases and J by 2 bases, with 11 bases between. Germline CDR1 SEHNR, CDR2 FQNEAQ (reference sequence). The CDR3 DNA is TGTGCCATCCAGCTGGGAAACTATGGCTACACCTTC. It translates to CAIQLGNYGYTF.

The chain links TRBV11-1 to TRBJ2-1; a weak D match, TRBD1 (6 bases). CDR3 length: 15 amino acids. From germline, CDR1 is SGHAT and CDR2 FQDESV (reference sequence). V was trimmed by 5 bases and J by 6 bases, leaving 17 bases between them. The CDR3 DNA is TGTGCCAGCAGCGGCGTGAGGGTGGGGGCCAATGAGCAGTTCTTC. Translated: CASSGVRVGANEQFF.

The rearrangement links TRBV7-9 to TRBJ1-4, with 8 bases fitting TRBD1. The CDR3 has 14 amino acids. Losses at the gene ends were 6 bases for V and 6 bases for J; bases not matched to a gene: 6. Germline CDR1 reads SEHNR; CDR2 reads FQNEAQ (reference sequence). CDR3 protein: CASSQGAGDEKLFF. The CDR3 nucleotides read TGTGCCAGCAGTCAGGGGGCAGGGGATGAAAAACTGTTTTTT.

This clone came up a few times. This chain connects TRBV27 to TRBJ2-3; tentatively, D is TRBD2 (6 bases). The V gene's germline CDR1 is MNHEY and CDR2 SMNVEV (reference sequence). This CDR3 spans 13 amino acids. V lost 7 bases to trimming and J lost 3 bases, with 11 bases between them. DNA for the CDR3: TGTGCCAGCAAGATGGGGGGAACAGATACGCAGTATTTT. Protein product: CASKMGGTDTQYF.

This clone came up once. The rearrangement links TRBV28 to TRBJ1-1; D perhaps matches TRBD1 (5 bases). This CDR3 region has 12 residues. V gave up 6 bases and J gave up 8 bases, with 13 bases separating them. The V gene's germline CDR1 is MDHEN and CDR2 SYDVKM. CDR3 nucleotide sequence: TGTGCCAGCAGCTACACTGGGGCCGAAGCTTTCTTT. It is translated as CASSYTGAEAFF.

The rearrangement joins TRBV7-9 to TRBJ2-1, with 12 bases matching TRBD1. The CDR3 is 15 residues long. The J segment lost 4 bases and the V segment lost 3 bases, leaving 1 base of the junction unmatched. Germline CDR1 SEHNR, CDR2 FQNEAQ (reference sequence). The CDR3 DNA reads TGTGCCAGCAGCTTGGGACAGGGGGCTTACAATGAGCAGTTCTTC. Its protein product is CASSLGQGAYNEQFF. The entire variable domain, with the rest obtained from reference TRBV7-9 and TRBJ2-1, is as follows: DTGVSQNPRHKITKRGQNVTFRCDPISEHNRLYWYRQTLGQGPEFLTYFQNEAQLEKSRLLSDRFSAERPKGSFSTLEIQRTEQGDSAMYLCASSLGQGAYNEQFFGPGTRLTVL.